This T cell receptor beta chain appears in the sequencing data of a study of immune cell composition in non-small cell lung cancer. Whole-study results and caveats: Dominant in vivo tumour-associated clones were not shown to share tumour-reactive sequences. Squamous carcinomas (approximately 80%) more often had tumour-associated clones >0.5% than adenocarcinomas (roughly 33%). No significant correlation existed between pack-years smoked and tumour clonality.

Remarks on this clone: As yet, its antigen is unknown.

Assay: immunoSEQ multiplex PCR; the TCRdb copy retains only in-frame clones and omits some. This sample has some 1,800 clones, with around four fifths found just once. Normal lung was taken at the farthest possible site, at least 3 cm from tumour. Genomic DNA came from frozen unsorted single-cell suspensions. The specimen was non-adjacent lung tissue. The clonotype was recovered from a human donor with non-small cell lung cancer.

The CDR3 DNA follows: TGTGCCAGTAGTACCCCGACAGGGGGCATGAACACTGAAGCTTTCTTT. Protein product: CASSTPTGGMNTEAFF. V usage is TRBV19 and J usage is TRBJ1-1; TRBD1 matches 10 bases. This CDR3 spans 16 amino acids. J gave up 0 bases and V 4 bases, and 5 bases lay outside the gene matches. Germline V gene data show CDR1 as LNHDA and CDR2 as SQIVND (reference sequence).